Shown below are 6 T cell receptor beta chains from a single sample sequenced in a study of Graves' ophthalmopathy and Graves' hyperthyroidism. CDR3 regions of TCR beta were amplified from RNA transcripts. Scientists carried out first-round RT-PCR using HTBI primers and then a second-round multiplex PCR. In TCRdb, the multiplex PCR reads were re-called with MiXCR into one record per CDR3 protein. The data contain hundreds of thousands of distinct CDR3 sequences, 20% to 25% of them singletons. The sequenced material came from peripheral blood. These TCRs come from a woman aged 18-29 years with stable Graves' hyperthyroidism. Some clones in this sample may be carry-over from other donors' samples.

The gene calls are TRBV7-2 and TRBJ1-2; D is possibly TRBD1 (6 bases). The V gene's germline CDR1 is SGHTA and CDR2 FQGNSA. Trimming left V 7 bases short and J 2 bases short, with 14 bases between. The CDR3 totals 14 residues. In nucleotides, the CDR3 is TGTGCCAGCACCAACGGCGGACAGAACTATGGCTACACCTTC. Amino acid sequence: CASTNGGQNYGYTF.

This clonotype has just one count. The chain is built from TRBV6-2 or TRBV6-3 and TRBJ1-5; 9 nucleotides agree with TRBD1. The length of the CDR3 is 15 residues. Germline CDR1 is MNHEY and CDR2 is SVGEGT. Unmatched junction bases numbered 8, after V lost 6 bases and J lost 5 bases. CDR3 coding DNA: TGTGCCAGCAGCTCCCGACAGGGGGAATATCAGCCCCAGCATTTT. Amino acids: CASSSRQGEYQPQHF.

The J gene is TRBJ2-2, the V gene TRBV7-2, with D unclear. Germline CDR1 is SGHTA and CDR2 is FQGNSA. V was clipped by 4 bases and J by 7 bases, with 10 bases between them. The CDR3 is made up of 13 amino acids. The CDR3 DNA is TGTGCCAGCAGCTCCCAGAACGACGGGGAGCTGTTTTTT. This translates into CASSSQNDGELFF.

The chain is built from TRBV27 and TRBJ1-1; D gene uncertain. The CDR3 extends over 16 amino acids. Trimming left V 2 bases short and J 1 base short, with 14 bases between. Germline loops: CDR1 MNHEY, CDR2 SMNVEV (reference sequence). The CDR3 DNA follows: TGTGCCAGCAGTTTAAGAGGAAGCTTTAGGAACACTGAAGCTTTCTTT. This translates into CASSLRGSFRNTEAFF.

This clonotype showed up many times. This chain connects TRBV7-2 to TRBJ2-7; 10 nucleotides match TRBD2. Germline trimming cut 4 bases from V and 6 bases from J; bases unmatched to any gene: 9. CDR1 SGHTA and CDR2 FQGNSA come from the germline V gene. This CDR3 has 15 amino acids. The CDR3: CASSSRVSGGSEQYF. The CDR3 coding sequence is TGTGCCAGCAGCTCCCGGGTTAGCGGGGGGAGCGAGCAGTACTTC.

The table lists this clonotype with many counts. The genes are TRBV2 and TRBJ1-1; D unclear. The CDR3 covers 15 residues. Deletions cut 4 bases from V and 1 base from J, with 13 bases between. CDR1 is SNHLY, CDR2 FYNNEI, per germline. CDR3 amino acids: CASSVEGAANTEAFF. The CDR3 nucleotides are TGTGCCAGCAGTGTTGAGGGTGCGGCGAACACTGAAGCTTTCTTT. Filled out from reference TRBV2 and TRBJ1-1, the complete variable domain reads EPEVTQTPSHQVTQMGQEVILRCVPISNHLYFYWYRQILGQKVEFLVSFYNNEISEKSEIFDDQFSVERPDGSNFTLKIRSTKLEDSAMYFCASSVEGAANTEAFFGQGTRLTVV.